This T cell receptor beta chain was recorded in a study of T cells in Graves' hyperthyroidism and ophthalmopathy. The study's findings and limits: Within blood appeared most thyroid clonotypes that had expanded above 0.001. A model using 13 V-J features told ophthalmopathy apart from stable hyperthyroidism.

Amplified TCR beta CDR3 regions came from RNA transcripts. The HTBI primer set drove a first-round RT-PCR of the TCR CDR3. In TCRdb, the multiplex PCR reads were re-called with MiXCR into one record per CDR3 protein. The table lists a few hundred thousand distinct CDR3 sequences, more than 11% of them singletons. As regards this clonotype: Antigen: not known.

Each patient was aged 18 to 65 and had newly diagnosed hyperthyroidism of under 2 months' duration. Blood sampling occurred at first hyperthyroidism diagnosis, ahead of any ophthalmopathy symptoms. Input material: blood. The TCR was taken from a woman aged 30 to 39 with Graves' hyperthyroidism that later progressed to Graves' ophthalmopathy.

The CDR3 is CASSRGTNRVWRTDTQYF. The CDR3 bases are TGTGCCAGCAGCCGAGGAACTAACAGGGTTTGGCGTACAGATACGCAGTATTTT. The J gene is TRBJ2-3, the V gene TRBV3-1, with a weak D call TRBD1 (6 bases). Germline V gene sequence: CDR1 LGHDT, CDR2 YNNKEL (reference sequence). The length of the CDR3 is 18 residues. Trimming stripped 4 bases from V and 3 bases from J, with 23 bases between.